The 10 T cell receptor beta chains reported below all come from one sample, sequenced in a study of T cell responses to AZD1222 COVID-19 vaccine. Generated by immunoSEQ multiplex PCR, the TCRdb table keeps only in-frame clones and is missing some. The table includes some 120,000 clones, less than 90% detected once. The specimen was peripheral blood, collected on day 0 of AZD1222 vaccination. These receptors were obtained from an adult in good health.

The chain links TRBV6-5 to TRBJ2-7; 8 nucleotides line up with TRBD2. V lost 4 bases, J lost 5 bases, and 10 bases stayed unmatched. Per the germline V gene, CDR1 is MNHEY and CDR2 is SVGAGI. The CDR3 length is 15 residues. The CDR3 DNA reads TGTGCCAGCAGTTCCCGGGCGGGGGGCCGAGACGAGCAGTACTTC. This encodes CASSSRAGGRDEQYF.

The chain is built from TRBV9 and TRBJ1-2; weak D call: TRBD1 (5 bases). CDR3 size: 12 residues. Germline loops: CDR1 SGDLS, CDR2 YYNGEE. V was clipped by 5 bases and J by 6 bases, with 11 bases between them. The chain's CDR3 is CASRNQGNGYTF. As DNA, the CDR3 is TGTGCCAGCAGGAATCAGGGTAATGGCTACACCTTC.

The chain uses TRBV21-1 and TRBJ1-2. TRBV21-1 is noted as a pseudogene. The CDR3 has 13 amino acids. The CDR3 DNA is TGTGCCAGCCCCGGGGGGGGCACCTATGGCTACACCTTC. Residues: CASPGGGTYGYTF.

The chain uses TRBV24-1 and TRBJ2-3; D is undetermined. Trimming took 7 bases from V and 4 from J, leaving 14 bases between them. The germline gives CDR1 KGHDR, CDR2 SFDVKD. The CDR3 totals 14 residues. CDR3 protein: CATSNTVLPDTQYF. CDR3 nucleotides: TGTGCCACCAGCAATACAGTCTTGCCAGATACGCAGTATTTT.

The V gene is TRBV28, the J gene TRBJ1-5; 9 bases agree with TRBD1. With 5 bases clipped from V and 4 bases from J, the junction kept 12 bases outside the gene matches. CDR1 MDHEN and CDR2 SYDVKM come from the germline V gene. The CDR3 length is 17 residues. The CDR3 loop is CASSAGTGFRGNQPQHF. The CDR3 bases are TGTGCCAGCAGTGCAGGGACAGGGTTTCGCGGTAATCAGCCCCAGCATTTT.

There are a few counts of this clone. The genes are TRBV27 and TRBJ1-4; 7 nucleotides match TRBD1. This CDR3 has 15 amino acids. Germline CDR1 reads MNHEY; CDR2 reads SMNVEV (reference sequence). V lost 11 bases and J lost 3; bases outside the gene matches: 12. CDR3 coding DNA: TGTGCCGATGACAGGGAACCGAGATCTAATGAAAAACTGTTTTTT. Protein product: CADDREPRSNEKLFF.

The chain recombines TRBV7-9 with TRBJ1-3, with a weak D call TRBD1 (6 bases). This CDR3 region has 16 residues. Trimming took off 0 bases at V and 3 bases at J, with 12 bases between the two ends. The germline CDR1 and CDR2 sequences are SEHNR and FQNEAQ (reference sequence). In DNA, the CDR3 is TGTGCCAGCAGCTTAGCGAGGGGGAATGTTGGAAACACCATATATTTT. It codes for CASSLARGNVGNTIYF. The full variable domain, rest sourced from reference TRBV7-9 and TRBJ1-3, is DTGVSQNPRHKITKRGQNVTFRCDPISEHNRLYWYRQTLGQGPEFLTYFQNEAQLEKSRLLSDRFSAERPKGSFSTLEIQRTEQGDSAMYLCASSLARGNVGNTIYFGEGSWLTVV.

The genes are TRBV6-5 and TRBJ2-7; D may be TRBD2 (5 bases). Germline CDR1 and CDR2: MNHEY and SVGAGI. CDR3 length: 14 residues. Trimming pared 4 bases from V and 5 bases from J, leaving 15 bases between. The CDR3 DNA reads TGTGCCAGCAGTTCCTGGTTCGCCGGGAACGAGCAGTACTTC. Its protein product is CASSSWFAGNEQYF.

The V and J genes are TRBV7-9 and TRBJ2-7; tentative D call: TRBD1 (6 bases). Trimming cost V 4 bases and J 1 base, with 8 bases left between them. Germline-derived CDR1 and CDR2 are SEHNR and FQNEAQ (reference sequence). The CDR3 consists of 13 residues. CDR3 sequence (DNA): TGTGCCAGCAGCTCCGGACAGTCCTACGAGCAGTACTTC. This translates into CASSSGQSYEQYF.

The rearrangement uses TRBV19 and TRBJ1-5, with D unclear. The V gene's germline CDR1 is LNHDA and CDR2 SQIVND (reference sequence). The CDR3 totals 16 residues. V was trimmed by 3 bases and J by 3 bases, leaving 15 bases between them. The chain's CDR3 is CASSILGGGLNQPQHF. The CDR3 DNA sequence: TGTGCCAGTAGTATCCTAGGTGGCGGCCTCAATCAGCCCCAGCATTTT. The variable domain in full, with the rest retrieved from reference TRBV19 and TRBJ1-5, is DGGITQSPKYLFRKEGQNVTLSCEQNLNHDAMYWYRQDPGQGLRLIYYSQIVNDFQKGDIAEGYSVSREKKESFPLTVTSAQKNPTAFYLCASSILGGGLNQPQHFGDGTRLSIL.